This TCR beta chain was recorded in a study of shared clonotypes between healthy human individuals. Study summary: Donors were a couple of women and a few men aged 18 to 49.

Deep-level settings were used for running the assay. The authors split each subset's genomic DNA evenly across several immunoSEQ plates. Libraries were prepared by immunoSEQ multiplex PCR; TCRdb keeps only in-frame clonotypes and omits some of them. Counted here are around 2,100,000 clones, approximately 94% occurring once; the ten biggest clones make up more than 0.9%. The CDR3 has 15 amino acids. Trimming removed 7 bases from V and 5 bases from J; junction bases left unmatched: 12. Germline CDR1 MNHNS, CDR2 SASEGT. The study, taken as a whole, reports: The study generally estimated greater richness for naive than memory subsets.

About this clone: The target antigen is unknown.

CD45RO-negative, CCR7-selected cells formed the naive CD8 fraction, which excluded terminally differentiated effector memory CD45RA+ cells. The origin of this receptor is a man younger than 35 in good health. Source material: naive CD8+ T cells sorted from blood. This sequence joins TRBV6-1 and TRBJ1-1; 8 bases agree with TRBD1. This CDR3 reads CASMTGDVSRTEAFF. The CDR3 coding sequence is TGTGCCAGCATGACAGGGGATGTCTCAAGGACTGAAGCTTTCTTT.